The next 2 T cell receptor beta chains were all read from a single sample in a study of coeliac disease. Assay used: immunoSEQ multiplex PCR; TCRdb lists only in-frame clones, some missing. The sample has 1,000 to 1,200 clones, about 53% seen once. Sequencing was done on a sample of intraepithelial lymphocytes from the gut. Every receptor here comes from a man between 65 and 79 years old without celiac disease.

This clone came up once. The gene calls are TRBV5-4 and TRBJ1-2; D possibly corresponds to TRBD1 (6 bases). The V end was cut by 3 bases, the J end by 2 bases, with 11 bases between. Germline V gene lookup returns CDR1 SGHNT and CDR2 YYREEE (reference sequence). There are 14 residues in the CDR3. The chain's CDR3 is CASSWYGTNYGYTF. The CDR3, as DNA: TGTGCCAGCAGCTGGTACGGGACAAACTATGGCTACACCTTC.

This clone came up a few times. The chain recombines TRBV4-1 with TRBJ1-2; D gene uncertain. V was pared by 4 bases and J by 2 bases, with 11 bases between. This CDR3 has 14 residues. CDR1 is MGHRA, CDR2 YSYEKL, per germline. In DNA, the CDR3 is TGCGCCAGCAGCCCTGGAGGGAAGAACTATGGCTACACCTTC. Translated, it gives CASSPGGKNYGYTF.